The source of this T cell receptor beta chain is a study of blood T cell repertoires in COVID-19 (dated by TCRdb to the early 2020s). General notes on the study: Collaborator samples came from the United States, Italy and Spain and covered acute and convalescent phases of COVID-19. The material from the prospective study consisted of cDNA or gDNA derived from T cells, B-cell-depleted T cells, or PBMCs. The dataset comprised deeply sampled blood TCRbeta repertoires from subjects exposed to, actively infected with, or recovered from COVID-19. A freely available public database, intended as a resource for researchers studying the immune response to SARS-CoV-2, is where the repertoires were released. The samples were drawn from two sources: the first 160 participants of the ongoing ImmuneRACE study, and fewer than 1,500 subjects contributed by 6 global collaborators. The sample metadata nearly always contained a de-identified subject ID, COVID-19 status, age in years and sex. Where available, HLA class I and class II types were obtained from metadata supplied by the sample provider rather than from assay-based typing.

Summary of the overall study and its limitations: How much clinical and demographic metadata was included differed by source and by participant, and the metadata was provided uncurated.

V ends up 7 bases short and J 4 bases short, with an unmatched junction base count of 3. Taken from cysteine to phenylalanine, the CDR3 has 13 residues. The only DNA kept is the CDR3, 39 bases in frame from the first base. CDR1 and CDR2, looked up from the germline V gene, are SQVTM and ANQGSEA. The immunoSEQ Assay, a bias-controlled multiplex PCR, was used to amplify TCRbeta CDR3 regions from genomic DNA. In the source study's methods: The number of nucleated cells in each sample was estimated from the amplification of reference gene primers within the assay. To quantify the absolute abundance of each unique TCRbeta CDR3 rearrangement, sequence reads were collapsed and filtered. For each sample, productive Simpson clonality was calculated as the square root of Simpson's diversity index over productive rearrangements. Entries here come from immuneACCESS through TCRdb and include only in-frame sequences with V and J called. Some clones fail to appear in such tables; in the studies checked, an unresolved V gene covers under half of the shortfall, and the cause of the remainder is unknown. V, J and clone size derive from that table, while D and trimming were established from the DNA sequence. In all, the sample holds about 280,000 clones, and around 87% of those were seen once. The ten top clones hold about 1.7% of the sample.

Participants in the prospective study were enrolled through a virtual design, were aged roughly 18 to 90 years, and lived in about two dozen United States geographic areas. In the prospective study, participants were assigned to cohorts based on the clinical history participants reported in a screening survey and a study questionnaire. Mobile phlebotomists in the prospective study collected whole blood, serum and a nasopharyngeal or oropharyngeal swab from every participant. Over a 2-month period, participants in the prospective study had the option of providing additional blood draws and questionnaires. Before DNA extraction, blood samples from the prospective study were shipped at room temperature or frozen. This clone turned up a few times. This clone's antigen is unknown. Base qualities are not recorded, but no much larger clone differs from it by a single base.

The V gene is TRBV29-1 and the J gene is TRBJ2-2, with TRBD2 identical over 10 junction bases. This clonotype was sampled from a young woman with acute COVID-19. The specimen was PBMCs or T cells enriched from blood (not recorded which). CDR3 protein: CSGAGGGTGELFF. The nucleotides are TGCAGCGGAGCGGGAGGGGGCACCGGGGAGCTGTTTTTT.